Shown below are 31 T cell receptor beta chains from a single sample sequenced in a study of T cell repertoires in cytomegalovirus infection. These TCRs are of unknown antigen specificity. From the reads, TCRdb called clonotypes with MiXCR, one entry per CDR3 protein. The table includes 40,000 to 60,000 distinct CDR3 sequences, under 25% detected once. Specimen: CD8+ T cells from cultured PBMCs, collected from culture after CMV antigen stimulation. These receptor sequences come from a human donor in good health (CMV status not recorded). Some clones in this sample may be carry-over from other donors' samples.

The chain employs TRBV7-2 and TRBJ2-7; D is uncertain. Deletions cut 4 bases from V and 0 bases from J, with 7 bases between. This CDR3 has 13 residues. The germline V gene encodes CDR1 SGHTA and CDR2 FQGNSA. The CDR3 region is CASSSSSSYEQYF. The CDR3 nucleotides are TGTGCCAGCAGCTCCTCTAGCTCCTACGAGCAGTACTTC.

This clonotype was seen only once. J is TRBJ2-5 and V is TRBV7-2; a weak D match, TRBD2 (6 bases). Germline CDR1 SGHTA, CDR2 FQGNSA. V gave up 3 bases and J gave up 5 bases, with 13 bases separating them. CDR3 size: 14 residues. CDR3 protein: CASSFSGTSETQYF. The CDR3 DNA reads TGTGCCAGCAGCTTCTCCGGGACTTCGGAGACCCAGTACTTC.

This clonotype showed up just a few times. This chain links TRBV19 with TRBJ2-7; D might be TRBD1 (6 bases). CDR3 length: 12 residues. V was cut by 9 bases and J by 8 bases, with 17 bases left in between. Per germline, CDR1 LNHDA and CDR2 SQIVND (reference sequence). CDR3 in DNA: TGTGCCAGAAGGCCCCTAGGGGGTAAGCAGTACTTC. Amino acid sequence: CARRPLGGKQYF.

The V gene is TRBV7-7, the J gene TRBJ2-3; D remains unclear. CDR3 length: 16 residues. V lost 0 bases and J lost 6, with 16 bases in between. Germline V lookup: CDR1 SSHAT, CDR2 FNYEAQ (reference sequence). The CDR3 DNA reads TGTGCCAGCAGCTTAGCCCGCGCGGAGAGTACCGATACGCAGTATTTT. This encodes CASSLARAESTDTQYF. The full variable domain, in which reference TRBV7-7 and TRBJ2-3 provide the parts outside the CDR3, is GAGVSQSPRYKVTKRGQDVTLRCDPISSHATLYWYQQALGQGPEFLTYFNYEAQPDKSGLPSDRFSAERPEGSISTLTIQRTEQRDSAMYRCASSLARAESTDTQYFGPGTRLTVL.

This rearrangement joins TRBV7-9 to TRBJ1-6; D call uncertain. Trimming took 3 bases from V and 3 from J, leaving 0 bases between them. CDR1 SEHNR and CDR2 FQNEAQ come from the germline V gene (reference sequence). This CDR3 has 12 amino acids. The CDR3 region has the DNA TGTGCCAGCAGCTTCTATAATTCACCCCTCCACTTT. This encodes CASSFYNSPLHF.

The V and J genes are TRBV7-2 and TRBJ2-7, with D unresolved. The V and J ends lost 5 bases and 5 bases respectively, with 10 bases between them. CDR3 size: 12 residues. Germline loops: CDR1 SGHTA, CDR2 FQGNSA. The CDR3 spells CASSRDRDEQYF. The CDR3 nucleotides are TGTGCCAGCAGCCGTGACCGAGACGAGCAGTACTTC.

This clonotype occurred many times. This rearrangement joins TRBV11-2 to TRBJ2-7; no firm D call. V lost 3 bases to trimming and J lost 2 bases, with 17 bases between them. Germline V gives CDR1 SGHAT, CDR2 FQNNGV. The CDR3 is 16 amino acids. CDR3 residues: CASSFGSGPLAYEQYF. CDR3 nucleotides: TGTGCCAGCAGCTTTGGGTCAGGTCCTCTGGCCTACGAGCAGTACTTC.

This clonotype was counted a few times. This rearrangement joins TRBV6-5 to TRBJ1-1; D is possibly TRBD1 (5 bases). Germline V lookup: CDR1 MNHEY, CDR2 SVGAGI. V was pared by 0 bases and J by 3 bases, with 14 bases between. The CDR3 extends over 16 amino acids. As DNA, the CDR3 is TGTGCCAGCAGTTACTCGCCTGGGGGTAGGGACACTGAAGCTTTCTTT. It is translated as CASSYSPGGRDTEAFF.

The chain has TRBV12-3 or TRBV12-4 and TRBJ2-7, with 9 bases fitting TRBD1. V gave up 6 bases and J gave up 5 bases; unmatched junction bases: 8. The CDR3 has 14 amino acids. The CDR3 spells CASSHRDRDHEQYF. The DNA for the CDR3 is TGTGCCAGCAGCCACCGGGACAGGGACCACGAGCAGTACTTC.

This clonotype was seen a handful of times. The DNA of the CDR3 is TGTGCCAGCAGTGACCCCGAGCGGGGCTACACCTTC. This translates into CASSDPERGYTF. V gene TRBV6-2 or TRBV6-3 combines with J gene TRBJ1-2, with unresolved D. V lost 5 bases and J 8 bases, leaving 12 bases between the germline ends. Germline V CDR1 and CDR2: MNHEY, SVGEGT. The CDR3 runs to 12 residues.

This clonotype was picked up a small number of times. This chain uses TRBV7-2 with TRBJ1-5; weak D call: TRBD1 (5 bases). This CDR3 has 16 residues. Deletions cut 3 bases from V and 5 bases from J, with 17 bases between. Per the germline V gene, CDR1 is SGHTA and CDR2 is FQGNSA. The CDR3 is CASSFYSGRVHQPQHF. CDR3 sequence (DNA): TGTGCCAGCAGCTTTTATTCAGGGAGGGTACATCAGCCCCAGCATTTT. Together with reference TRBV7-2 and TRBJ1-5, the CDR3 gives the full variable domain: GAGVSQSPSNKVTEKGKDVELRCDPISGHTALYWYRQSLGQGLEFLIYFQGNSAPDKSGLPSDRFSAERTGGSVSTLTIQRTQQEDSAVYLCASSFYSGRVHQPQHFGDGTRLSIL.

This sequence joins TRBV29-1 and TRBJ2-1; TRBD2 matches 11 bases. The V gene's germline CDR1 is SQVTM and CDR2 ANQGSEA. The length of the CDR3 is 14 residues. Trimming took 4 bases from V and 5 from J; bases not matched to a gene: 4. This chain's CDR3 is CSVAGTSGDNEQFF. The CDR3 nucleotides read TGCAGCGTTGCCGGGACTAGCGGAGACAATGAGCAGTTCTTC.

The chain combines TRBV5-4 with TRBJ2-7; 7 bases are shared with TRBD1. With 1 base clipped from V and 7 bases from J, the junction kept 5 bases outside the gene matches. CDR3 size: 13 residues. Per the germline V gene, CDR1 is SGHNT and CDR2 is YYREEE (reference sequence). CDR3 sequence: CASSLKTGREQYF. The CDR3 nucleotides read TGTGCCAGCAGCTTGAAGACAGGGCGGGAGCAGTACTTC. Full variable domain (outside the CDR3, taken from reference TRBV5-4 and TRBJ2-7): ETGVTQSPTHLIKTRGQQVTLRCSSQSGHNTVSWYQQALGQGPQFIFQYYREEENGRGNFPPRFSGLQFPNYSSELNVNALELDDSALYLCASSLKTGREQYFGPGTRLTVT.

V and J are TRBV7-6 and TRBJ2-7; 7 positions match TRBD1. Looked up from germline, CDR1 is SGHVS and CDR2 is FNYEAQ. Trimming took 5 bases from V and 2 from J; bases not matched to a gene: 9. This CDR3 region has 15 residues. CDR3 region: CASSPGTDATYEQYF. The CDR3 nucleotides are TGTGCCAGCAGCCCTGGGACAGATGCCACCTACGAGCAGTACTTC.

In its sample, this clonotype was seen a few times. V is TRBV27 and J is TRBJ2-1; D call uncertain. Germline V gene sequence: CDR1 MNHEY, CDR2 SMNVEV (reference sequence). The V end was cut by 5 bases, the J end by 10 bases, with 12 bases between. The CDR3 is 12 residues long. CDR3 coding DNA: TGTGCCAGCAGTAAGGTGCTTCGGGAGCAGTTCTTC. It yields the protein CASSKVLREQFF.

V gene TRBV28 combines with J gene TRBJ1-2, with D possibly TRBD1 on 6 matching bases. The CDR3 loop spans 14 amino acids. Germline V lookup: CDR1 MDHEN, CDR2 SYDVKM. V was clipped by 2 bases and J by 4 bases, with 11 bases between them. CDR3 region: CASSLVVRGYGYTF. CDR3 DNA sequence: TGTGCCAGCAGTTTAGTTGTCAGGGGCTATGGCTACACCTTC.

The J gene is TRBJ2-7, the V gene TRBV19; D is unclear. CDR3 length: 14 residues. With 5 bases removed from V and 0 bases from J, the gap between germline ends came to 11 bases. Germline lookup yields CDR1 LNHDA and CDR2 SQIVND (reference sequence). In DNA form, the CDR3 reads TGTGCCAGTAGTGAGACGACGGGCTCCTACGAGCAGTACTTC. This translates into CASSETTGSYEQYF. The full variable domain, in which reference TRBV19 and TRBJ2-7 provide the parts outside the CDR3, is DGGITQSPKYLFRKEGQNVTLSCEQNLNHDAMYWYRQDPGQGLRLIYYSQIVNDFQKGDIAEGYSVSREKKESFPLTVTSAQKNPTAFYLCASSETTGSYEQYFGPGTRLTVT.

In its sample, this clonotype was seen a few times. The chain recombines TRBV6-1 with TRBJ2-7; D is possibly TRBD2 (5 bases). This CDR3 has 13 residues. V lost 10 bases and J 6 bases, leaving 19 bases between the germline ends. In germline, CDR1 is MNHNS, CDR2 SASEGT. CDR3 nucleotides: TGTGCCAATGGAGGTAACCTCGCCGGCGAGCAGTACTTC. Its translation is CANGGNLAGEQYF.

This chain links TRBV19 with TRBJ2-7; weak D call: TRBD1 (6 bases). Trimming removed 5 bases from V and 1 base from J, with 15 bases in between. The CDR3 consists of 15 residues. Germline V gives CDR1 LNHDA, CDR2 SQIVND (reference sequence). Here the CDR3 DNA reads TGTGCCAGTAGTGCTCGGGACACCTCTTCCTACGAGCAGTACTTC. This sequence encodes CASSARDTSSYEQYF.

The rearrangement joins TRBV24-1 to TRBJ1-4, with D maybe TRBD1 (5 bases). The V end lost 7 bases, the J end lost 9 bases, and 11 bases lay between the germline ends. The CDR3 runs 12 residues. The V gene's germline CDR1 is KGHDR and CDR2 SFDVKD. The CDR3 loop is CATRMGRKKLFF. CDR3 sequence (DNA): TGTGCCACCAGGATGGGGCGCAAAAAACTGTTTTTT.

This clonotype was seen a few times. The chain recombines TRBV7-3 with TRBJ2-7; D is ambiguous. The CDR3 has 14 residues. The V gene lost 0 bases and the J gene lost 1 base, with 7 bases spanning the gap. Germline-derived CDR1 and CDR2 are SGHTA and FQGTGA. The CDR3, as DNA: TGTGCCAGCAGCTTAACGGCAGGATCCTACGAGCAGTACTTC. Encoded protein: CASSLTAGSYEQYF.

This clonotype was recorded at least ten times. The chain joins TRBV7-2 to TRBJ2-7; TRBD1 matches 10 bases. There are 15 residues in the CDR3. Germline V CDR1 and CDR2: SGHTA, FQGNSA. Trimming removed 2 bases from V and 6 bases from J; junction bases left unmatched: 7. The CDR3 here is CASSLRPTGGAEQYF. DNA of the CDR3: TGTGCCAGCAGCTTACGTCCGACAGGGGGCGCCGAGCAGTACTTC.

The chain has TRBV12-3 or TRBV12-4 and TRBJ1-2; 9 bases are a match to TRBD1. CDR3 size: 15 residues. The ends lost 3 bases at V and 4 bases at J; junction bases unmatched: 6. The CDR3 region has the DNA TGTGCCAGCAGTTTGCAGGACAGGGGACCCTATGGCTACACCTTC. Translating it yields CASSLQDRGPYGYTF.

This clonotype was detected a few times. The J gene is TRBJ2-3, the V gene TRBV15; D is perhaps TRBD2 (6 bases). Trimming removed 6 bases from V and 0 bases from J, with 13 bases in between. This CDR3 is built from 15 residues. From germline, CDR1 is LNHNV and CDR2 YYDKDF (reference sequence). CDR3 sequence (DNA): TGTGCCACCAGATTTAGAGGAGGGAGCACAGATACGCAGTATTTT. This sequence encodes CATRFRGGSTDTQYF.

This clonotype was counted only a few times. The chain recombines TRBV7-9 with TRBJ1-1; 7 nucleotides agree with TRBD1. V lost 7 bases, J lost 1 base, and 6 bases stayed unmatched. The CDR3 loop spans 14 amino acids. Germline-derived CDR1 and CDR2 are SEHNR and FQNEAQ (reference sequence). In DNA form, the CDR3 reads TGTGCCAGCACGGTTACAGGGGCGAACACTGAAGCTTTCTTT. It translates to CASTVTGANTEAFF.

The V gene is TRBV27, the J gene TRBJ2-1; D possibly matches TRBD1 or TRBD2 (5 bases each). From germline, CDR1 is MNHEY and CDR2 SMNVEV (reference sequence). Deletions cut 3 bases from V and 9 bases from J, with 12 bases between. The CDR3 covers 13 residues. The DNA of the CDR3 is TGTGCCAGCAGTTTCGAGCTTGGGGGTGAGCAGTTCTTC. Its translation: CASSFELGGEQFF.

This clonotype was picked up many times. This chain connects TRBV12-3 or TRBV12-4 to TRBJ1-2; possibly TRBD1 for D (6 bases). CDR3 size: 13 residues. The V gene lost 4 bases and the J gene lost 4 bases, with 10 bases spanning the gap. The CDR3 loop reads CASSYTGSYGYTF. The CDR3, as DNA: TGTGCCAGCAGTTATACAGGGTCCTATGGCTACACCTTC.

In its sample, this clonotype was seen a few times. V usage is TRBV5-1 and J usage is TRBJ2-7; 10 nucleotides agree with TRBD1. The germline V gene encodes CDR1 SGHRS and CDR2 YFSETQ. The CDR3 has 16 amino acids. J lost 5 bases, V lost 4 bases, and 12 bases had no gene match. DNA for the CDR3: TGCGCCAGCAGCGCAACAGCCGGGACAGGGGCAGACGAGCAGTACTTC. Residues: CASSATAGTGADEQYF.

The CDR3 DNA reads as TGTGCCAGCAGTTTGTTGGCTTCTGGGGCCAACGTCCTGACTTTC. This translates into CASSLLASGANVLTF. The chain combines TRBV27 with TRBJ2-6, with D uncertain. Germline V gene sequence: CDR1 MNHEY, CDR2 SMNVEV (reference sequence). The CDR3 length is 15 residues. The V end lost 3 bases, the J end lost 1 base, and 7 bases lay between the germline ends.

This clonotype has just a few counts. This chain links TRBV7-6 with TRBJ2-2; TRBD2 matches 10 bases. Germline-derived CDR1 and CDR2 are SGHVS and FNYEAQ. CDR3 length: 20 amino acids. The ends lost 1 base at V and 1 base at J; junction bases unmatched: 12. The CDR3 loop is CASSLVPRASGSRNTGELFF. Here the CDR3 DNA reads TGTGCCAGCAGCTTAGTCCCCAGGGCTAGCGGGAGCCGGAACACCGGGGAGCTGTTTTTT.

This chain's CDR3 is CASSPRGPGGEQYF. CDR3 in DNA: TGCGCCAGCAGCCCTAGAGGTCCCGGTGGGGAGCAGTACTTC. The gene calls are TRBV4-1 and TRBJ2-7; no definite D call. V lost 4 bases, J lost 7 bases, and 17 bases lay in between. Germline lookup yields CDR1 MGHRA and CDR2 YSYEKL. The CDR3 loop spans 14 amino acids.